Below, one TCR beta chain is given with its context. The antigen remains undetermined. V was pared by 5 bases and J by 2 bases, with 15 bases between. The CDR3 is made up of 15 amino acids. The germline V gene has CDR1 MNHNS and CDR2 SASEGT. This sample is drawn from a study of regulatory T cells in long-lasting Graves disease. Study overall: Graves' patients (newly diagnosed) had been on antithyroid drugs under 3 months. Study observations and caveats: With a small sample size, accuracy may have been reduced.

Time point defined: newly diagnosed GD, antithyroid drugs for less than 3 months. PBMCs were the source of the RNA used for TCR sequencing. Arm-PCR of CDR3 regions and iRepertoire HTBI primers were used to build TCR beta libraries. TCRdb re-called the multiplex PCR reads with MiXCR, one entry per CDR3 protein. Of 560,000 or so distinct CDR3 sequences listed, roughly 15% are singletons. These sequences were also reported in another study, on T cells in Graves' hyperthyroidism and ophthalmopathy. As that study records: Diagnoses were established using clinical symptoms, serum thyroxine and TRAb, thyroid ultrasound and orbital computed tomography.

V is TRBV6-1 and J is TRBJ2-5; TRBD1 is a possible D gene (6 bases). The TCR was taken from a man aged 18 to 29 with Graves disease. The material was peripheral blood mononuclear cells (PBMCs), obtained at new diagnosis, from a patient treated with antithyroid drugs. CDR3 DNA: TGTGCCAGCAGTCCCCTGACAGGATCTCAAGAGACCCAGTACTTC. This gives the protein CASSPLTGSQETQYF.